This is a list of T cell receptor beta chains from one sample in a study of T-cell memory formation after mild COVID-19. TCRdb used MiXCR to reprocess the 5' RACE reads, holding one entry per CDR3 protein. Of about 290,000 distinct CDR3 sequences in the sample, around 15% were seen once. The specimen was PBMCs or a T cell subset sorted from them (not recorded which). These receptors all stem from a man aged 18 to 30 who had mild COVID-19 (a few samples of this study predate the infection). Cell type and time point are not known. Each CDR3 is given with its conserved first and last residue. The D gene is left open where the match is weak. Clone size, where shown, is once, few, many, or a class for clones that have expanded.

abundance	v_gene	d_gene	j_gene	CDR3nt	CDR3aa
NA	TRBV2	NA	TRBJ1-2	TGTGCCAGCAGTGAGGCTCTAGACGGCGGCTACACCTTC	CASSEALDGGYTF
few	TRBV29-1	NA	TRBJ2-5	TGCAGCGTCGGTTGGGGACAAGAAGAGACCCAGTACTTC	CSVGWGQEETQYF
many	TRBV7-2	NA	TRBJ2-5	TGTGCCAGCAGCTTACAAAGACAAGAGACCCAGTACTTC	CASSLQRQETQYF
NA	TRBV10-3	NA	TRBJ1-4	TGTGCCATCAAAGGGGACACCAATGAAAAACTGTTTTTT	CAIKGDTNEKLFF
NA	TRBV4-1	NA	TRBJ2-1	TGCGCCAGCGAGGGGGACTCGGGGTATGAGCAGTTCTTC	CASEGDSGYEQFF
NA	TRBV9	NA	TRBJ2-2	TGTGCCAGCAGCACCCAGACAGGAGATTACACCGGGGAGCTGTTTTTT	CASSTQTGDYTGELFF
many	TRBV10-3	TRBD1	TRBJ2-1	TGTGCCATCAGTGAGCGGGAAAGGGGGCCCTACAATGAGCAGTTCTTC	CAISERERGPYNEQFF
few	TRBV10-3	NA	TRBJ2-1	TGTGCCACCTCTAGGGGGGGGGCCTTATTGAATGAGCAGTTCTTC	CATSRGGALLNEQFF
NA	TRBV4-2	NA	TRBJ1-5	TGTGCCAGCAGCCAAGAGGGGGGGGGCAATCAGCCCCAGCATTTT	CASSQEGGGNQPQHF
once	TRBV12-3/TRBV12-4	TRBD1	TRBJ2-7	TGTGCCAGCAGTAGGGGACAGGGTAAATACGAGCAGTACTTC	CASSRGQGKYEQYF
few	TRBV7-8	NA	TRBJ1-5	TGTGCCAGCAGCTCCACAGGGTTCCAGCCCCAGCATTTT	CASSSTGFQPQHF
few	TRBV7-8	TRBD2	TRBJ2-1	TGTGCCAGCAGCTTAGGACCTAGCGGGGGGGCCAGTAATGAGCAGTTCTTC	CASSLGPSGGASNEQFF
many	TRBV5-1	NA	TRBJ2-7	TGCGCCAGCAGTACCCGAGCGGGCCCCTACGAGCAGTACTTC	CASSTRAGPYEQYF
once	TRBV18	NA	TRBJ2-3	TGTGCCAGCTCACCACCGAATCGTTACAGGGCGGACCTCACAGATACGCAGTATTTT	CASSPPNRYRADLTDTQYF
few	TRBV5-1	TRBD1	TRBJ1-2	TGCGCCAGCAGCTCGAGGGACAGGGGGAACTATGGCTACACCTTC	CASSSRDRGNYGYTF
once	TRBV30	NA	TRBJ2-1	TGTGCCTGGAGTGGAAGCTCCTACAATGAGCAGTTCTTC	CAWSGSSYNEQFF
few	TRBV5-1	NA	TRBJ1-3	TGCGCCAGCAGCCCCCGTGGGGGGGAAAACACCATATATTTT	CASSPRGGENTIYF
few	TRBV20-1	NA	TRBJ1-1	TGCAGTGCTAGAGAGTCCGTTGGGACACCCACTGAAGCTTTCTTT	CSARESVGTPTEAFF
many	TRBV6-6	NA	TRBJ1-2	TGTGCCAGCACACATAACTATGGCTACACCTTC	CASTHNYGYTF
many	TRBV11-2	NA	TRBJ1-6	TGTGCCAGCAGCTTAGTAGCCGGGGGAAACTCACCCCTCCACTTT	CASSLVAGGNSPLHF
many	TRBV5-1	NA	TRBJ2-2	TGCGCCAGCAGCTTGGCCGGCTGGGGCGGCACCGGGGAGCTGTTTTTT	CASSLAGWGGTGELFF
NA	TRBV6-1	TRBD1	TRBJ2-7	TGTGCCAGCAGGACCGGGACAGGGGGCTTATCCTACGAGCAGTACTTC	CASRTGTGGLSYEQYF
NA	TRBV12-3/TRBV12-4	NA	TRBJ2-7	TGTGCCAGCAGCCCCGGGACATTCGAGCAGTACTTC	CASSPGTFEQYF
few	TRBV20-1	NA	TRBJ2-5	TGCAGTGCTAGGGGGACGGCTGGGGAGACCCAGTACTTC	CSARGTAGETQYF
NA	TRBV20-1	NA	TRBJ2-3	TGCAGTGCTCGGGGGGCCACTAGCACAGATACGCAGTATTTT	CSARGATSTDTQYF
few	TRBV12-3/TRBV12-4	TRBD1	TRBJ1-5	TGTGCCAGCAGAGCGACAGGGGGAACCAATCAGCCCCAGCATTTT	CASRATGGTNQPQHF
few	TRBV2	TRBD2	TRBJ2-1	TGTGCCAGCAGTGATGAGCGGGGGTACTACAATGAGCAGTTCTTC	CASSDERGYYNEQFF
NA	TRBV7-8	NA	TRBJ1-3	TGTGCCAGCTCCCGGGGGTTAAGCTCTGGAAACACCATATATTTT	CASSRGLSSGNTIYF
few	TRBV4-2	TRBD1	TRBJ2-1	TGTGCCAGCAGCCAAGATGGGGACAGGGGCAATGAGCAGTTCTTC	CASSQDGDRGNEQFF
few	TRBV3-1	NA	TRBJ2-7	TGTGCCAGCAGCCCGACCTCATCCTCCTACGAGCAGTACTTC	CASSPTSSSYEQYF
NA	TRBV7-6	NA	TRBJ1-4	TGTGCCAGCAGCCGGTTGGGGGGAAGGAATGAAAAACTGTTTTTT	CASSRLGGRNEKLFF
few	TRBV28	NA	TRBJ2-5	TGTGCCACCACGGGACTGAAGACCCAGTACTTC	CATTGLKTQYF
many	TRBV3-1	TRBD2	TRBJ2-3	TGTGCCAGCAGCACACTAGCGGGGGGCACAGATACGCAGTATTTT	CASSTLAGGTDTQYF
NA	TRBV28	TRBD1	TRBJ2-3	TGTGCCAGCAGCCCGAGGACAGGGGGGTTGGCAGATACGCAGTATTTT	CASSPRTGGLADTQYF
NA	TRBV13	NA	TRBJ1-5	TGTGCCAGCAGCTTAGGCAAAGGGCAGGGTCTCAATCAGCCCCAGCATTTT	CASSLGKGQGLNQPQHF
few	TRBV20-1	TRBD2	TRBJ2-5	TGCAGTGCTAGAGATCTGCCTAGCGGGCATCAAGAGACCCAGTACTTC	CSARDLPSGHQETQYF
NA	TRBV4-2	TRBD1	TRBJ1-1	TGTGCCAGCGGGACCGACAGGGCCGCTGAAGCTTTCTTT	CASGTDRAAEAFF
NA	TRBV6-5	TRBD1	TRBJ2-6	TGTGCCAGCAGTTCTACCCTGACAGGGTTATCCGGGGCCAACGTCCTGACTTTC	CASSSTLTGLSGANVLTF
NA	TRBV12-3/TRBV12-4	TRBD1	TRBJ1-6	TGTGCCAGCAAACTACAGGGGGAATTCGATAATTCACCCCTCCACTTT	CASKLQGEFDNSPLHF
many	TRBV11-2	NA	TRBJ1-2	TGTGCCAGCAGCTTACGGCCGGACGGGCTAGTTGGCTACACCTTC	CASSLRPDGLVGYTF
NA	TRBV27	NA	TRBJ1-4	TGTGCCAGCAGTTCCCCTGGGGGCGGAATAAGAAAACTGTTTTTT	CASSSPGGGIRKLFF
few	TRBV20-1	TRBD2	TRBJ2-1	TGCAGTGCCGAGCCCCAGCGGGGGTACTACAATGAGCAGTTCTTC	CSAEPQRGYYNEQFF